This TCR beta chain was retrieved from a study of cytomegalovirus exposure and HLA in healthy donors. Turning to this clone: Its antigen is unidentified.

Amplification used 60 Vbeta primers and 13 Jbeta primers. The method was immunoSEQ multiplex PCR; TCRdb's version includes in-frame clones alone and lacks a portion of them. The table lists 100,000 or so clones, about 70% of them singletons. Germline trimming cut 5 bases from V and 0 bases from J; bases unmatched to any gene: 5. Germline V gene lookup returns CDR1 SGHVS and CDR2 FNYEAQ. The CDR3 sequence is 15 residues long. The donors comprised healthy bone marrow donors. Findings and caveats of the study: Most TCR beta V segments were productive about 87% or about 30% of the time in an earlier analysis. In a later analysis, several top co-occurrence clusters appeared linked to parvovirus B19, influenza, CMV and Epstein-Barr virus. Whilst most TCR sequences proved rare, a subset of public TCRs occurred across many donors.

The sequence came from a young man in good health and CMV-seronegative. This chain joins TRBV7-6 and TRBJ2-7, with 9 bases matching TRBD2. The sequenced sample was PBMCs. CDR3 nucleotide sequence: TGTGCCAGCAGCGCGCGGGGGGGGAGCTCCTACGAGCAGTACTTC. Its translation: CASSARGGSSYEQYF.